Each of the 5 T cell receptor beta chains below was sequenced from the same sample in a study of blood T cell repertoires in COVID-19. Sequencing used immunoSEQ multiplex PCR; TCRdb keeps in-frame clones, though not all of them. The profile covers 140,000 to 150,000 clones, with roughly 76% appearing a single time and 7% to 10% taken by the ten largest. The source material was peripheral blood. Source of these receptors: a human donor with acute or convalescent COVID-19. The donor label of this sample is uncertain.

In its sample, this clone was seen a few times. This chain joins TRBV11-1 and TRBJ2-7, with D unclear. Germline CDR1 and CDR2: SGHAT and FQDESV (reference sequence). This CDR3 is built from 14 residues. V was shortened by 4 bases and J by 4 bases, with 14 bases between the two germline ends. CDR3 region: CASSSVLRWYEQYF. CDR3 DNA: TGTGCCAGCAGCTCTGTCCTCCGGTGGTACGAGCAGTACTTC.

The gene calls are TRBV2 and TRBJ2-5, with TRBD2 matching over 12 bases. Trimming removed 4 bases from V and 7 bases from J; junction bases left unmatched: 7. Germline V gene data show CDR1 as SNHLY and CDR2 as FYNNEI. The CDR3 consists of 15 residues. The CDR3 region is CASSGTSGAAGTQYF. The CDR3 region has the DNA TGTGCCAGCAGTGGGACTAGCGGGGCCGCCGGGACCCAGTACTTC.

The chain uses TRBV6-5 and TRBJ1-2; D not resolved. Trimming removed 0 bases from V and 4 bases from J, with 9 bases in between. Germline CDR1 is MNHEY and CDR2 is SVGAGI. The CDR3 sequence is 14 residues long. CDR3 sequence: CASSYSTRIYGYTF. DNA of the CDR3: TGTGCCAGCAGTTACTCGACCAGGATCTATGGCTACACCTTC.

The chain uses TRBV6-5 and TRBJ1-3; 11 positions match TRBD1. V dropped 2 bases and J dropped 2; count of bases not matched to a gene: 2. The CDR3 has 16 amino acids. CDR1 is MNHEY, CDR2 SVGAGI, per germline. The CDR3 region has the DNA TGTGCCAGCAGTTACAGGACAGGGGGCACTGGAAACACCATATATTTT. It yields the protein CASSYRTGGTGNTIYF.

The gene calls are TRBV5-4 and TRBJ1-1, with 8 bases that match TRBD1. Trimming cost V 2 bases and J 8 bases; bases outside gene matches: 5. The CDR3 is 13 residues long. CDR1 and CDR2 from the germline V gene are SGHNT and YYREEE (reference sequence). CDR3 bases: TGTGCCAGCAGCTTTGACAGGGGAGGGGAAGCTTTCTTT. As protein: CASSFDRGGEAFF.